The 11 T cell receptor beta chains below all came from one sample that was sequenced in a study of cytomegalovirus exposure and HLA in healthy donors. Researchers ran the PCR with 60 Vbeta and 13 Jbeta primers. Repertoires were generated with immunoSEQ multiplex PCR, while TCRdb's copy carries only in-frame clones and drops some. The table has approximately 180,000 clones, over 70% seen once. The sample taken for sequencing was PBMCs. All receptors come from a woman aged 25 to 45 in good health and CMV-seropositive.

This sequence joins TRBV5-1 and TRBJ2-5; possible D gene TRBD2, 6 bases. Germline values: CDR1 SGHRS, CDR2 YFSETQ. V was cut by 0 bases and J by 5 bases, with 17 bases left in between. The CDR3 contains 16 residues. The CDR3 protein is CASSLVSGTLFETQYF. CDR3 bases: TGCGCCAGCAGCTTGGTTTCGGGGACTCTGTTCGAGACCCAGTACTTC.

As regards this clone: At one end, the junction sequence differs from germline, possibly due to a read error. This rearrangement joins TRBV12-5 to TRBJ2-4; 12 nucleotides match TRBD2. CDR3 length: 14 residues. The germline V gene encodes CDR1 LGHNT and CDR2 FRNRAP. DNA for the CDR3: TGTGCTAGTGGTTTGGGGACTAGCGGGAACATTCATTACTTC. This gives the protein CASGLGTSGNIHYF. Looking up the rest from reference TRBV12-5 and TRBJ2-4 gives the full variable domain: DARVTQTPRHKVTEMGQEVTMRCQPILGHNTVFWYRQTMMQGLELLAYFRNRAPLDDSGMPKDRFSAEMPDATLATLKIQPSEPRDSAVYFCASGLGTSGNIHYFGAGTRLSVL.

The chain uses TRBV30 and TRBJ1-4; the match to TRBD1 covers 7 bases. The CDR3 extends over 13 amino acids. The germline gives CDR1 GTSNPN, CDR2 SVGIG (reference sequence). The ends lost 1 base at V and 8 bases at J; junction bases unmatched: 4. The CDR3 nucleotides are TGTGCCTGGAGTGAGGGGGCTACGGAAAAACTGTTTTTT. It yields the protein CAWSEGATEKLFF.

In its sample, this clone was seen once. The CDR3 DNA is TGTGCCAGCGGTGGAACGACACCTTATAGCAATCAGCCCCAGCATTTT. Translating it yields CASGGTTPYSNQPQHF. The gene calls are TRBV28 and TRBJ1-5, with D hard to call. Trimming stripped 8 bases from V and 0 bases from J, with 17 bases between. Looked up from germline, CDR1 is MDHEN and CDR2 is SYDVKM. The CDR3 runs to 16 residues.

This chain joins TRBV30 and TRBJ2-1, with D perhaps TRBD2 (5 bases). Germline V gene sequence: CDR1 GTSNPN, CDR2 SVGIG (reference sequence). There are 11 residues in the CDR3. V lost 6 bases, J lost 10 bases, and 13 bases lay in between. This chain's CDR3 is CACLREIEQFF. In DNA form, the CDR3 reads TGTGCCTGTCTCCGGGAAATAGAGCAGTTCTTC. The full variable domain, in which reference TRBV30 and TRBJ2-1 provide the parts outside the CDR3, is SQTIHQWPATLVQPVGSPLSLECTVEGTSNPNLYWYRQAAGRGLQLLFYSVGIGQISSEVPQNLSASRPQDRQFILSSKKLLLSDSGFYLCACLREIEQFFGPGTRLTVL.

The chain employs TRBV29-1 and TRBJ2-1, with 9 bases that match TRBD2. This CDR3 has 16 residues. J gave up 2 bases and V 1 base, and 6 bases lay outside the gene matches. CDR1 is SQVTM and CDR2 is ANQGSEA in the germline V gene. The CDR3 is CSVEGLAGYTYNEQFF. DNA of the CDR3: TGCAGCGTTGAAGGGCTAGCGGGATATACCTACAATGAGCAGTTCTTC.

This clone is large by share. The chain recombines TRBV28 with TRBJ1-3; possible D gene TRBD1, 5 bases. The V end was cut by 2 bases, the J end by 0 bases, with 8 bases between. Germline CDR1 and CDR2: MDHEN and SYDVKM. The length of the CDR3 is 15 residues. CDR3 DNA: TGTGCCAGCAGTTTACATAGGGGCTCTGGAAACACCATATATTTT. Translated: CASSLHRGSGNTIYF.

Remarks on this clone: Relative to the germline gene, one junction end is altered; a read error may explain this. The rearrangement joins TRBV2 to TRBJ2-7, with 7 bases that match TRBD1. The CDR3 consists of 14 residues. Germline loops: CDR1 SNHLY, CDR2 FYNNEI. CDR3 protein: CASTEQGSHYEQYF. As DNA, the CDR3 is TGTGCCAGCACTGAACAGGGGAGCCACTACGAGCAGTACTTC.

V and J are TRBV27 and TRBJ1-5; TRBD1 matches 7 bases. Germline CDR1 reads MNHEY; CDR2 reads SMNVEV (reference sequence). This CDR3 region has 12 residues. V lost 4 bases and J lost 10; bases outside the gene matches: 4. The CDR3 DNA reads as TGTGCCAGCAGTTATCGACAGGGCCCCCAGCATTTT. Residues: CASSYRQGPQHF.

The genes are TRBV29-1 and TRBJ2-7; 7 bases line up with TRBD1. Germline values: CDR1 SQVTM, CDR2 ANQGSEA. V was pared by 3 bases and J by 5 bases, with 10 bases of the junction left unmatched. The CDR3 has 14 residues. The chain's CDR3 is CSVEAPTGWNEQYF. In nucleotides, the CDR3 is TGCAGCGTTGAGGCCCCGACAGGGTGGAACGAGCAGTACTTC.

The sample holds a few counts of this clone. This chain connects TRBV11-3 to TRBJ2-3; 7 bases match TRBD1. This CDR3 has 16 amino acids. The germline CDR1 and CDR2 sequences are SGHNT and YENEEA. Trimming removed 0 bases from V and 1 base from J; junction bases left unmatched: 4. CDR3 in DNA: TGTGCCAGCAGCTTAGAAGGCCAGGGGGGCACAGATACGCAGTATTTT. Its translation is CASSLEGQGGTDTQYF.